These 30 T cell receptor beta chains share one sample of origin, sequenced in a study of cytomegalovirus exposure and HLA in healthy donors. PCR involved 60 Vbeta and 13 Jbeta primers. Only in-frame clones appear in the TCRdb table, and some are missing; sequencing was by immunoSEQ multiplex PCR. Here the sample spans some 190,000 clones, just under 80% being singletons. Sequencing was performed on PBMCs. These receptors all stem from a woman aged 25 to 45 in good health and CMV-seronegative.

V is TRBV9 and J is TRBJ1-2; 8 nucleotides line up with TRBD1. Germline V gives CDR1 SGDLS, CDR2 YYNGEE. This CDR3 comprises 16 residues. Trimming at V came to 0 bases and at J to 7 bases, leaving 11 bases not matched to a gene. The CDR3 here is CASSVVGGTGDCGYTF. Written as DNA, the CDR3 is TGTGCCAGCAGCGTAGTAGGAGGGACAGGAGACTGTGGCTACACCTTC.

The chain carries TRBV10-3 and TRBJ1-5; TRBD1 agrees at 10 bases. J gave up 7 bases and V 2 bases, and 2 bases lay outside the gene matches. This CDR3 contains 14 residues. Germline V gene data show CDR1 as ENHRY and CDR2 as SYGVKD. In DNA form, the CDR3 reads TGTGCCATCAGTGAGGGGACAGGGGTACAGCCCCAGCATTTT. As protein: CAISEGTGVQPQHF.

The count of this clone is one. This rearrangement joins TRBV27 to TRBJ2-3; TRBD1 matches at 8 bases. The CDR3 runs to 16 residues. J gave up 1 base and V 6 bases, and 9 bases lay outside the gene matches. The V gene's germline CDR1 is MNHEY and CDR2 SMNVEV (reference sequence). CDR3 bases: TGTGCCAGCAGCAGACAGGGGCGAGGGGGCACAGATACGCAGTATTTT. Translating gives CASSRQGRGGTDTQYF.

The rearrangement uses TRBV27 and TRBJ1-5; D perhaps matches TRBD1 (5 bases). The ends were cut back, 5 bases at V and 4 bases at J, with 12 bases in the middle. Germline CDR1 MNHEY, CDR2 SMNVEV (reference sequence). The CDR3 is 14 amino acids. The CDR3 nucleotides are TGTGCCAGCAGTCGTCGACAGCCAAATCAGCCCCAGCATTTT. As protein: CASSRRQPNQPQHF.

This clone was detected only a few times. The rearrangement uses TRBV5-1 and TRBJ1-1; a possible D gene is TRBD1 (5 bases). Trimming cost V 5 bases and J 3 bases, with 17 bases left between them. The CDR3 runs 15 residues. From germline, CDR1 is SGHRS and CDR2 YFSETQ. In DNA, the CDR3 is TGCGCCAGCAGTTCGGGTCATGGGGGGGACACTGAAGCTTTCTTT. It yields the protein CASSSGHGGDTEAFF.

V and J are TRBV5-1 and TRBJ2-7; TRBD1 matches at 8 bases. This CDR3 has 14 residues. Trimming at V came to 4 bases and at J to 2 bases, leaving 5 bases not matched to a gene. Germline values: CDR1 SGHRS, CDR2 YFSETQ. CDR3 sequence: CASSPDRVPYEQYF. CDR3 DNA sequence: TGCGCCAGCAGCCCGGACAGGGTACCCTACGAGCAGTACTTC.

The chain joins TRBV19 to TRBJ2-3; 15 bases are shared with TRBD2. This CDR3 region has 13 residues. After removal of 5 bases from V and 12 bases from J, the junction contained 3 bases not matched to a gene. Germline V CDR1 and CDR2: LNHDA, SQIVND (reference sequence). This chain's CDR3 is CASSLGLAGGQYF. The CDR3 DNA reads as TGTGCCAGTAGTTTGGGACTAGCGGGGGGACAGTATTTT.

V usage is TRBV11-1 and J usage is TRBJ2-1; 7 positions agree with TRBD2. J was trimmed by 3 bases and V by 6 bases; bases with no gene match: 11. CDR1 SGHAT and CDR2 FQDESV come from the germline V gene (reference sequence). CDR3 length: 16 amino acids. CDR3 DNA: TGTGCCAGCAGTTCACCAGGGAGGGGATACTACAATGAGCAGTTCTTC. It translates to CASSSPGRGYYNEQFF.

CDR3 residues: CASSLVRERETQYF. The CDR3 DNA is TGTGCCAGCAGCTTGGTGAGGGAACGGGAGACCCAGTACTTC. The chain is built from TRBV5-4 and TRBJ2-5, with a tentative D call TRBD2 (5 bases). Trimming took off 0 bases at V and 5 bases at J, with 11 bases between the two ends. The V gene's germline CDR1 is SGHNT and CDR2 YYREEE (reference sequence). The CDR3 is 14 amino acids.

This sequence joins TRBV10-3 and TRBJ1-4; 9 bases map to TRBD1. Germline CDR1 is ENHRY and CDR2 is SYGVKD. CDR3 size: 16 residues. The V segment lost 0 bases and the J segment 5 bases; nucleotides outside the gene matches: 4. In DNA form, the CDR3 reads TGTGCCATCAGTGAGTCTACCGGGACAGGGAATGAAAAACTGTTTTTT. As protein: CAISESTGTGNEKLFF.

The chain has TRBV30 and TRBJ2-1; the D gene is possibly TRBD1 (6 bases). Germline assignment: CDR1 GTSNPN and CDR2 SVGIG (reference sequence). V was cut by 3 bases and J by 8 bases, with 23 bases left in between. The CDR3 consists of 16 residues. The CDR3 spells CAWSHSGTLTSDEQFF. The CDR3 DNA follows: TGTGCCTGGAGCCACTCCGGGACACTCACCAGCGATGAGCAGTTCTTC.

The chain couples TRBV5-4 to TRBJ1-1, with a weak D call TRBD1 (5 bases). The CDR3 extends over 16 amino acids. The germline V and J ends were trimmed by 0 bases and 3 bases, with 15 bases remaining between them. Germline CDR1 SGHNT, CDR2 YYREEE (reference sequence). This CDR3 is CASSLGGVSRYTEAFF. CDR3 DNA sequence: TGTGCCAGCAGCTTGGGGGGCGTGAGTAGGTACACTGAAGCTTTCTTT.

The chain recombines TRBV9 with TRBJ1-2; 8 bases line up with TRBD1. Trimming at V came to 4 bases and at J to 2 bases, leaving 7 bases not matched to a gene. The germline V gene encodes CDR1 SGDLS and CDR2 YYNGEE. The CDR3 totals 15 residues. Here the CDR3 DNA reads TGTGCCAGCAGCTCCCGGACAGGGCTGAACTATGGCTACACCTTC. This gives the protein CASSSRTGLNYGYTF.

The table lists this clone with a few counts. The V and J genes are TRBV6-1 and TRBJ2-1; D uncertain. V shed 3 bases and J shed 9 bases, with 15 bases lying between them. Germline-derived CDR1 and CDR2 are MNHNS and SASEGT. The CDR3 spans 14 residues. CDR3 sequence reads: CASSEDGSRAEQFF. CDR3 DNA: TGTGCCAGCAGTGAGGATGGTAGCCGAGCTGAGCAGTTCTTC.

This chain links TRBV13 with TRBJ2-7, with 7 bases lining up with TRBD1. V was clipped by 6 bases and J by 2 bases; unmatched bases: 13. CDR3 length: 16 amino acids. Germline CDR1 and CDR2: PRHDT and FYEKMQ (reference sequence). CDR3 in amino acids: CASRLTSGTDAYEQYF. CDR3 nucleotide sequence: TGTGCCAGCAGACTTACTTCCGGGACAGACGCCTACGAGCAGTACTTC.

The count of this clone is one. The rearrangement joins TRBV7-2 to TRBJ1-2, with 7 bases identical to TRBD1. This CDR3 is built from 13 residues. Per germline, CDR1 SGHTA and CDR2 FQGNSA. Trimming at V came to 2 bases and at J to 6 bases, leaving 3 bases not matched to a gene. The CDR3 protein is CASSLIRGHGYTF. CDR3 DNA sequence: TGTGCCAGCAGCTTAATAAGGGGGCATGGCTACACCTTC.

The rearrangement uses TRBV7-2 and TRBJ2-7, with 8 bases lining up with TRBD1. The CDR3 sequence is 14 residues long. Germline V CDR1 and CDR2: SGHTA, FQGNSA. The J segment lost 4 bases and the V segment lost 3 bases, leaving 5 bases of the junction unmatched. The CDR3 here is CASSFSGQVYEQYF. The CDR3 nucleotides are TGTGCCAGCAGCTTTTCGGGACAGGTATACGAGCAGTACTTC.

A word on this clone: This sample also contains other DNA sequences that code for the same CDR3. This sequence joins TRBV6-1 and TRBJ2-7, with D possibly matching TRBD1 (5 bases). Trimming took off 6 bases at V and 0 bases at J, with 12 bases between the two ends. Germline lookup yields CDR1 MNHNS and CDR2 SASEGT. CDR3 size: 14 residues. The CDR3 here is CASSPDRYSYEQYF. The CDR3 region has the DNA TGTGCCAGCAGCCCCGACAGATACTCCTACGAGCAGTACTTC.

The chain couples TRBV19 to TRBJ2-2; D is possibly TRBD2 (6 bases). The CDR3 consists of 12 residues. Germline V gene sequence: CDR1 LNHDA, CDR2 SQIVND (reference sequence). Trimming took off 8 bases at V and 5 bases at J, with 9 bases between the two ends. CDR3 sequence: CASRERTGELFF. CDR3 bases: TGTGCCAGTCGGGAGCGAACCGGGGAGCTGTTTTTT.

The chain has TRBV7-8 and TRBJ2-3, with D possibly being TRBD1 (5 bases). This CDR3 comprises 13 residues. V lost 4 bases to trimming and J lost 3 bases, with 8 bases between them. Germline-derived CDR1 and CDR2 are SGHVS and FQNEAQ. CDR3 in amino acids: CASSSGSTDTQYF. The CDR3 DNA follows: TGTGCCAGCAGCTCAGGGTCGACAGATACGCAGTATTTT.

This rearrangement joins TRBV7-2 to TRBJ1-2, with TRBD1 identical over 8 bases. Germline V gene data show CDR1 as SGHTA and CDR2 as FQGNSA. The CDR3 totals 13 residues. The junction had 4 bases not matched to a gene; V was cut back by 3 bases and J by 7 bases. CDR3 nucleotides: TGTGCCAGCAGCTTGGACAGGGCGGGTGGCTACACCTTC. Its protein product is CASSLDRAGGYTF.

V gene TRBV18 combines with J gene TRBJ2-7; 9 bases line up with TRBD1. J was trimmed by 0 bases and V by 1 base; bases with no gene match: 4. Per the germline V gene, CDR1 is KGHSH and CDR2 is LQKENI. The CDR3 is 16 amino acids. The DNA for the CDR3 is TGTGCCAGCTCACCACTTGGGACAGGGCTCTCCTACGAGCAGTACTTC. It yields the protein CASSPLGTGLSYEQYF.

This clone has just a few counts. The CDR3 here is CASSGFGGTSGGAVLFF. CDR3 nucleotide sequence: TGTGCCAGCAGTGGTTTTGGTGGGACTAGCGGGGGGGCAGTGCTGTTTTTT. The V gene is TRBV2, the J gene TRBJ2-2; 16 nucleotides agree with TRBD2. Germline CDR1 reads SNHLY; CDR2 reads FYNNEI. The CDR3 runs to 17 residues. The V gene end was trimmed by 4 bases and the J gene end by 13 bases; junction bases not matched to a gene: 12.

The chain is built from TRBV6-1 and TRBJ2-5; 9 nucleotides match TRBD2. Germline loops: CDR1 MNHNS, CDR2 SASEGT. CDR3 length equals 15 residues. The V segment lost 2 bases and the J segment 4 bases; nucleotides outside the gene matches: 5. The CDR3 DNA follows: TGTGCCAGCAGTGAATATCGCGGGGGGGTAGAGACCCAGTACTTC. It specifies CASSEYRGGVETQYF.

CDR3 sequence reads: CAWTLSGGGRGYGYTF. The CDR3 DNA reads TGTGCCTGGACCTTAAGCGGAGGGGGCAGAGGCTATGGCTACACCTTC. The chain links TRBV30 to TRBJ1-2; TRBD1 aligns across 7 bases. Germline V gene lookup returns CDR1 GTSNPN and CDR2 SVGIG (reference sequence). V was clipped by 4 bases and J by 4 bases; unmatched bases: 15. This CDR3 is 16 amino acids long.

V is TRBV19 and J is TRBJ1-4; 7 positions match TRBD1. Germline V lookup: CDR1 LNHDA, CDR2 SQIVND (reference sequence). V gave up 6 bases and J gave up 8 bases; unmatched junction bases: 12. The CDR3 has 15 amino acids. The CDR3 region has the DNA TGTGCCAGTAGAACTATCGACAGGGTTCAGGAAAAACTGTTTTTT. It codes for CASRTIDRVQEKLFF.

The CDR3: CASSPANEKLFF. The CDR3 DNA reads TGTGCCAGCTCACCCGCTAATGAAAAACTGTTTTTT. This rearrangement joins TRBV18 to TRBJ1-4, with D unclear. Germline V gene sequence: CDR1 KGHSH, CDR2 LQKENI. This CDR3 region has 12 residues. V lost 3 bases and J lost 3, with 2 bases in between.

This chain connects TRBV18 to TRBJ1-2; D is unclear. CDR3 length: 17 residues. Trimming cost V 3 bases and J 0 bases, with 17 bases left between them. Germline loops: CDR1 KGHSH, CDR2 LQKENI. CDR3 coding DNA: TGTGCCAGCTCACCGTCTCGGGGTGCTATAGCTAACTATGGCTACACCTTC. It specifies CASSPSRGAIANYGYTF.

A remark on this clone: This sample includes further DNA sequences coding for the same CDR3. The CDR3 sequence: CASSGPPGMNTEAFF. DNA of the CDR3: TGTGCCAGCAGCGGGCCCCCGGGGATGAACACTGAAGCTTTCTTT. The chain uses TRBV7-3 and TRBJ1-1, with D unresolved. The CDR3 extends over 15 amino acids. Germline lookup yields CDR1 SGHTA and CDR2 FQGTGA. V gave up 5 bases and J gave up 0 bases, with 13 bases separating them.

The chain uses TRBV27 and TRBJ1-1, with TRBD1 as a possible D gene (6 bases). Germline V lookup: CDR1 MNHEY, CDR2 SMNVEV (reference sequence). Trimming removed 2 bases at V and 1 base at J, with 11 bases between. CDR3 length: 15 amino acids. CDR3 sequence reads: CASSLVGGSNTEAFF. The DNA for the CDR3 is TGTGCCAGCAGTTTAGTTGGGGGCTCGAACACTGAAGCTTTCTTT.